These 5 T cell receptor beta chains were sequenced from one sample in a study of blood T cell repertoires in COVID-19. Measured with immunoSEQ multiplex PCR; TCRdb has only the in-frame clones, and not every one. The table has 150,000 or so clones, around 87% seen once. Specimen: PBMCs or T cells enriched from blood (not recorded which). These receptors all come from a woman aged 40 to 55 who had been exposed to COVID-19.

CDR3: CASSEAGQGSQPQHF. In nucleotides, the CDR3 is TGTGCCAGCAGTGAAGCGGGACAGGGGAGTCAGCCCCAGCATTTT. V and J are TRBV6-1 and TRBJ1-5, with 10 bases aligning to TRBD1. V lost 0 bases to trimming and J lost 6 bases; unmatched junction nucleotides: 2. The CDR3 contains 15 residues. From germline, CDR1 is MNHNS and CDR2 SASEGT.

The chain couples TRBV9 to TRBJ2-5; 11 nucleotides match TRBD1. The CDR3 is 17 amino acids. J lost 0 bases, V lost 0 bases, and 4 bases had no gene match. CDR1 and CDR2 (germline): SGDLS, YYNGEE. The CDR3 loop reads CASSVGTGGWYQETQYF. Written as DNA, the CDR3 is TGTGCCAGCAGCGTAGGGACAGGGGGCTGGTACCAAGAGACCCAGTACTTC.

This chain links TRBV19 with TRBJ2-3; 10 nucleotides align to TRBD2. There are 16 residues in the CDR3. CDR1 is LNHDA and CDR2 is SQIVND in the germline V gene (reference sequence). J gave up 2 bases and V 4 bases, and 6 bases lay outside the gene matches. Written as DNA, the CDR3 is TGTGCCAGTAGTAGACCCGGGACTAGCGACACAGATACGCAGTATTTT. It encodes CASSRPGTSDTDTQYF.

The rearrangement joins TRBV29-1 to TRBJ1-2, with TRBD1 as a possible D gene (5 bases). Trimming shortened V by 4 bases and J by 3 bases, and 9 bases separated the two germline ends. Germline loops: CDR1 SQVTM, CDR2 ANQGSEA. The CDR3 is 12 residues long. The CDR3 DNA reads TGCAGCGTTGGTCAGGGCGACTATGGCTACACCTTC. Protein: CSVGQGDYGYTF. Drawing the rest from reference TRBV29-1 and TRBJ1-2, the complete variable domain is SAVISQKPSRDICQRGTSLTIQCQVDSQVTMMFWYRQQPGQSLTLIATANQGSEATYESGFVIDKFPISRPNLTFSTLTVSNMSPEDSSIYLCSVGQGDYGYTFGSGTRLTVV.

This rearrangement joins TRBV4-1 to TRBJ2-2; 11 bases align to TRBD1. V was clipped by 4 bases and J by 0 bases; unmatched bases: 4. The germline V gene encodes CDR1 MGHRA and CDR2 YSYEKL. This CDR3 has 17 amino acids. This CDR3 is CASSPRTGGTNTGELFF. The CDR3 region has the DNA TGCGCCAGCAGCCCTAGGACAGGGGGCACGAACACCGGGGAGCTGTTTTTT.